This T cell receptor beta chain was identified in a study of T cell responses to AZD1222 COVID-19 vaccine. Study-wide results and caveats: The study identified only a handful of AZD1222 recipients as seropositive at baseline. Spike-specific TCR breadth and depth both grew after two AZD1222 doses. Donors skewed white British and female; clonal diversity was possibly underestimated.

The germline V gene encodes CDR1 SGHDN and CDR2 FVKESK. V lost 4 bases to trimming and J lost 6 bases, with 13 bases between them. CDR3 length: 14 residues. Assay: immunoSEQ multiplex PCR; the TCRdb copy retains only in-frame clones and omits some. The repertoire has 100,000 to 150,000 clones, roughly 93% of them found once; the top ten carry 5% to 7%. For this clone: The antigen is not known.

The TCR comes from an adult in good health. This specimen consisted of peripheral blood, obtained on day 0 of AZD1222 vaccination. The chain recombines TRBV14 with TRBJ1-5, with D tentatively TRBD1 (5 bases). The CDR3 nucleotides read TGTGCCAGCAGCCCAGCAGGGTGGGGTCAGCCCCAGCATTTT. Translation: CASSPAGWGQPQHF. Together with reference TRBV14 and TRBJ1-5, the CDR3 gives the full variable domain: EAGVTQFPSHSVIEKGQTVTLRCDPISGHDNLYWYRRVMGKEIKFLLHFVKESKQDESGMPNNRFLAERTGGTYSTLKVQPAELEDSGVYFCASSPAGWGQPQHFGDGTRLSIL.